This T cell receptor (beta chain) came from a study of blood T cell repertoires in COVID-19. Study at large: Samples came from the United States, Italy and Spain, spanning acute and convalescent COVID-19.

Trimming removed 2 bases from V and 9 bases from J, with 23 bases in between. This CDR3 is built from 17 residues. In germline, CDR1 is MNHNS, CDR2 SASEGT. In the authors' methods: Amplifying reference gene primers gave estimates of nucleated cell counts. Generated by immunoSEQ multiplex PCR, the TCRdb table keeps only in-frame clones and is missing some. The V and J calls and the clone size are those of that table, but D and trimming were determined from the DNA. The table lists just over 60,000 clones, approximately 80% of them singletons. The sequence derives from a woman of 80 years or more with active or convalescent COVID-19. This sequence joins TRBV6-1 and TRBJ1-5; no clear D. Sequencing was carried out using peripheral blood. CDR3 in amino acids: CASSEIYNYRPHGPQHF. CDR3 in DNA: TGTGCCAGCAGTGAAATTTATAACTACCGACCCCATGGGCCCCAGCATTTT.